A single T cell receptor (beta chain) is shown here with its context. Its antigen is undetermined. The data were obtained in a study of monozygotic twins with cystic fibrosis. Study summary: Libraries were built from 2.5 to 3 micrograms of fragmented DNA using about 14 PCR cycles.

Clones were sequenced by immunoSEQ multiplex PCR, and TCRdb holds only the in-frame ones, with some missing. The sample consists of more than 30,000 clones, approximately 97% of them appearing once. CDR3 length equals 17 residues. Germline CDR1 and CDR2: SQVTM and ANQGSEA. Trimming stripped 2 bases from V and 3 bases from J, with 21 bases between. Study results and limitations: In this small cohort, shared CDR3 numbers showed no association with age, concordance or disease severity. Co-twins had the most similar V usage for 13 of 16 pairs, J for 8.

Sequenced sample: blood. The sequence came from a girl aged 2-10 years with cystic fibrosis. The chain links TRBV29-1 to TRBJ2-3, with D possibly being TRBD2 (5 bases). CDR3 sequence reads: CSVENIGLGSGTDTQYF. The CDR3 coding sequence is TGCAGCGTTGAAAATATCGGGCTAGGGAGTGGTACAGATACGCAGTATTTT.